These 6 T cell receptor beta chains share one sample of origin, sequenced in a study of shared clonotypes between healthy human individuals. Repertoires were generated with immunoSEQ multiplex PCR, while TCRdb's copy carries only in-frame clones and drops some. The table lists roughly 2 million clones, around 95% of them singletons. The sequencing input was naive CD4+ T cells sorted from blood. Indicated subset: CD45RA+ positively selected. The receptors stem from a man aged 18 to 29 in good health.

Points on this clone: Other DNA sequences from this sample encode an identical CDR3 as well. The chain carries TRBV25-1 and TRBJ2-1; D gene unclear. The CDR3 spans 13 residues. The germline V gene encodes CDR1 MGHDK and CDR2 SYGVNS. Trimming removed 3 bases at V and 3 bases at J, with 6 bases between. DNA for the CDR3: TGTGCCAGCAGTGAGGCAGTCTACAATGAGCAGTTCTTC. Protein product: CASSEAVYNEQFF.

The V gene is TRBV19, the J gene TRBJ2-1; TRBD2 aligns across 12 bases. The ends lost 5 bases at V and 15 bases at J; junction bases unmatched: 11. The germline V gene encodes CDR1 LNHDA and CDR2 SQIVND (reference sequence). CDR3 size: 14 residues. The chain's CDR3 is CASSLAGGPMYLFF. CDR3 bases: TGTGCCAGTAGTCTAGCGGGAGGGCCGATGTATCTGTTCTTC.

Only one count was recorded for this clone. V gene TRBV6-1 combines with J gene TRBJ1-2, with D unresolved. Germline assignment: CDR1 MNHNS and CDR2 SASEGT. The CDR3 is 14 residues long. V was cut by 0 bases and J by 4 bases, with 9 bases left in between. The CDR3 region is CASSEAWGTYGYTF. In nucleotides, the CDR3 is TGTGCCAGCAGTGAAGCTTGGGGTACCTATGGCTACACCTTC.

This rearrangement joins TRBV30 to TRBJ1-1; maybe TRBD1 (5 bases). Germline values: CDR1 GTSNPN, CDR2 SVGIG (reference sequence). The CDR3 has 13 amino acids. V dropped 3 bases and J dropped 4 bases, with 12 bases sitting between them. The CDR3 nucleotides are TGTGCCTGGAGACATGGGGGGAGCACTGAAGCTTTCTTT. The encoded protein is CAWRHGGSTEAFF.

For this clone: This sample also contains other DNA sequences that code for the same CDR3. This chain links TRBV5-1 with TRBJ1-4; D may be TRBD1 (5 bases). This CDR3 is 15 amino acids long. Trimming shortened V by 0 bases and J by 7 bases, and 13 bases separated the two germline ends. Germline V gives CDR1 SGHRS, CDR2 YFSETQ. The CDR3 here is CASSLGGGLSEKLFF. Here the CDR3 DNA reads TGCGCCAGCAGCTTGGGCGGGGGATTGAGTGAAAAACTGTTTTTT. The full variable domain, with the rest looked up from reference TRBV5-1 and TRBJ1-4, is KAGVTQTPRYLIKTRGQQVTLSCSPISGHRSVSWYQQTPGQGLQFLFEYFSETQRNKGNFPGRFSGRQFSNSRSEMNVSTLELGDSALYLCASSLGGGLSEKLFFGSGTQLSVL.

The V and J genes are TRBV11-2 and TRBJ1-1, with D possibly matching TRBD1 (5 bases). Trimming stripped 0 bases from V and 6 bases from J, with 8 bases between. The CDR3 consists of 13 residues. In germline, CDR1 is SGHAT, CDR2 FQNNGV. The CDR3 sequence is CASSLDRRAEAFF. CDR3 sequence (DNA): TGTGCCAGCAGCTTAGATCGCAGGGCTGAAGCTTTCTTT.